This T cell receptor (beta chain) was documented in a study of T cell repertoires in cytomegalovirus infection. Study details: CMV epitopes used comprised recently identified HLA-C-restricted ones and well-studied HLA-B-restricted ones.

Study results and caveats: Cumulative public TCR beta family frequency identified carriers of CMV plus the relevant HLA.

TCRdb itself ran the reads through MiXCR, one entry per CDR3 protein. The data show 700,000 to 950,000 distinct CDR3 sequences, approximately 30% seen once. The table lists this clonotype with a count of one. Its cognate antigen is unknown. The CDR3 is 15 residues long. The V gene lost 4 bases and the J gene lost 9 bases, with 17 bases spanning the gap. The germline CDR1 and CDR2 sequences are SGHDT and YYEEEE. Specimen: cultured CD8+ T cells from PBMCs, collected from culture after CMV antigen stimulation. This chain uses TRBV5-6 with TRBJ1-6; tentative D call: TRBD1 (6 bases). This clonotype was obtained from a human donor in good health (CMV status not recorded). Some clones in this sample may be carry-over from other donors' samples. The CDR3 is CASSQGSRRASPLHF. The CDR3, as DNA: TGTGCCAGCAGCCAGGGGTCTCGGCGGGCTTCACCCCTCCACTTT.